These T cell receptor beta chains were read from a single sample in a study of blood T cell repertoires in COVID-19. Method: immunoSEQ multiplex PCR; TCRdb's copy keeps in-frame clones and lacks some. The table lists about 180,000 clones, more than 80% of them singletons. The source material was peripheral blood. Receptors were obtained from a human donor in a cohort sampled during active COVID-19. CDR3s include the opening cysteine and the closing phenylalanine or tryptophan.

CASNPLGGSSYNEQFF | TRBJ2-1 | TRBV5-5
CASSQGGGYGYTF | TRBJ1-2 | TRBV5-4
CASSQRAGQTNEKLFF | TRBJ1-4 | TRBV3-1/TRBV3-2
CASSDTYKGIRSPLHF | TRBJ1-6 | TRBV11-1
CASSFDRERLYGYTF | TRBJ1-2 | TRBV27
CAISENEGVGPQHF | TRBJ1-5 | TRBV10-3
CASSTGTGSGYTF | TRBJ1-2 | TRBV19
CASSLRSEQYF | TRBJ2-7 | TRBV28
CASSVQGGDTQYF | TRBJ2-3 | TRBV11-1
CASSSQWPGGYTF | TRBJ1-2 | TRBV12-3/TRBV12-4
CASSSPVSGVHGEQFF | TRBJ2-1 | TRBV11-2
CASSPRGAGPHGNQPQHF | TRBJ1-5 | TRBV19
CASSHRDREAFF | TRBJ1-1 | TRBV3-1/TRBV3-2
CASNEGQGITGELFF | TRBJ2-2 | TRBV6-1
CSGAPGDTQYF | TRBJ2-3 | TRBV20-1
CAISDPAVYGYTF | TRBJ1-2 | TRBV10-3
CASSLAPQGGLETQYF | TRBJ2-5 | TRBV7-6
CASSLGQGWYEQFF | TRBJ2-1 | TRBV5-6
CASSPGTGASYEQYF | TRBJ2-7 | TRBV4-1
CASSIGQGSNQPQHF | TRBJ1-5 | TRBV19
CASSFYRGNTGELFF | TRBJ2-2 | TRBV5-1
CASSWTGPGYTF | TRBJ1-2 | TRBV5-1
CASSNSRASLRGYTF | TRBJ1-2 | TRBV5-1